This T cell receptor beta chain stems from a study of T cell responses to AZD1222 COVID-19 vaccine. In regard to this clone: The antigen is undetermined.

Clones were read by immunoSEQ multiplex PCR, and TCRdb kept only the in-frame ones, dropping some. The sample includes 130,000 to 150,000 clones, approximately 90% seen only once; the top ten take 1.5% to 2%. The CDR3 totals 14 residues. Germline loops: CDR1 SGDLS, CDR2 YYNGEE. The V and J ends lost 7 bases and 2 bases respectively, with 16 bases between them. General study points: None of the repertoires were sampled until the peak T cell response had passed. A mostly white British donor set with more females was recruited, and clonal diversity was possibly underestimated.

This receptor was taken from an adult in good health. The material sequenced was peripheral blood, taken on day 0 of AZD1222 vaccination. The chain combines TRBV9 with TRBJ2-7, with D unresolved. CDR3 coding DNA: TGTGCCAGCTCCCCCGCTGTAGGGCCCTACGAGCAGTACTTC. This encodes CASSPAVGPYEQYF.